This T cell receptor beta chain was documented in a study of metastatic and nonmetastatic thyroid tumors. The overall study: Patients with malignant and benign thyroid disease provided blood and tumor or nodule tissue, whose repertoires were compared.

Each patient went into thyroid surgery without having received any treatment. The CDR3 has 13 residues. V gave up 1 base and J gave up 5 bases, with 8 bases separating them. Germline CDR1 is SGHNT and CDR2 is YENEEA. TCRdb reanalyzed the PCR reads via MiXCR. The repertoire holds about 26,000 clones, under 30% seen once, with approximately 6% in the top ten. This clonotype was sampled from a female donor with papillary thyroid cancer or a benign thyroid nodule (not recorded which). Some clones in this sample may be carry-over from other donors' samples. The sequenced material came from blood. V and J are TRBV11-3 and TRBJ2-5; unclear D gene. CDR3 coding DNA: TGTGCCAGCAGCTTAGGTGGTGGCGAGACCCAGTACTTC. Translating it yields CASSLGGGETQYF.